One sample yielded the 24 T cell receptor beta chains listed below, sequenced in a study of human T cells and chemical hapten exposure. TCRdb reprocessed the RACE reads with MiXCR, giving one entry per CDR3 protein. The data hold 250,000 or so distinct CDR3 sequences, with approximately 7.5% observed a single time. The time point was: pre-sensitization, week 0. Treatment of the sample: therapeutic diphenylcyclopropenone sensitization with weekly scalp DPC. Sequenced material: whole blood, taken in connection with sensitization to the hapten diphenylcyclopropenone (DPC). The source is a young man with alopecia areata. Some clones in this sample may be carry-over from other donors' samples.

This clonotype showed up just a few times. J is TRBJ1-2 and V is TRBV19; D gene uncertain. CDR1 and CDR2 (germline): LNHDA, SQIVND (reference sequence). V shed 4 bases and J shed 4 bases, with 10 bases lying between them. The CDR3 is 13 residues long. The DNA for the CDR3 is TGTGCCAGTAGTAGTTCGGGCTTCTATGGCTACACCTTC. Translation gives CASSSSGFYGYTF.

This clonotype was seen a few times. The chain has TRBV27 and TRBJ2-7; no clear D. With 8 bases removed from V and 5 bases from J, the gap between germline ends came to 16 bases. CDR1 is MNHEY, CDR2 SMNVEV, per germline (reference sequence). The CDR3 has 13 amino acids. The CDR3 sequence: CASGYLVRHEQYF. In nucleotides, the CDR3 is TGTGCCAGCGGGTATCTAGTCAGGCACGAGCAGTACTTC.

Written as DNA, the CDR3 is TGTGCCAGCCATAGGGGGGGTCTTGACACAGATACGCAGTATTTT. Protein product: CASHRGGLDTDTQYF. The chain links TRBV6-5 to TRBJ2-3; tentative D call: TRBD2 (7 bases). CDR3 length: 15 amino acids. Trimming took off 8 bases at V and 2 bases at J, with 17 bases between the two ends. CDR1 is MNHEY and CDR2 is SVGAGI in the germline V gene.

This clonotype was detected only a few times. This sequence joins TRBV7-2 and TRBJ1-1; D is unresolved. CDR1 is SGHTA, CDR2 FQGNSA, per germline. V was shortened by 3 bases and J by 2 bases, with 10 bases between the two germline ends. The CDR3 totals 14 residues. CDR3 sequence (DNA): TGTGCCAGCAGCTTGTACAGACCCAACACTGAAGCTTTCTTT. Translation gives CASSLYRPNTEAFF.

The CDR3 DNA is TGTGCCAGCAGTCCCCGAGCCTACAGGGGCAAGGGTAACTATGGCTACACCTTC. Translation: CASSPRAYRGKGNYGYTF. The chain joins TRBV28 to TRBJ1-2, with 7 positions matching TRBD1. V lost 5 bases to trimming and J lost 1 base; unmatched junction nucleotides: 16. The CDR3 totals 18 residues. CDR1 and CDR2 (germline): MDHEN, SYDVKM.

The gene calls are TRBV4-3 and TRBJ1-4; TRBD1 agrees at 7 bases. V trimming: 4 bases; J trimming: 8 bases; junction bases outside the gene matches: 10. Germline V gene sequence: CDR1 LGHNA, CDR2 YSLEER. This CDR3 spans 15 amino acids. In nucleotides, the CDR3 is TGCGCCAGCAGCCGAGACGACAGGGTGGGGGAAAAACTGTTTTTT. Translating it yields CASSRDDRVGEKLFF.

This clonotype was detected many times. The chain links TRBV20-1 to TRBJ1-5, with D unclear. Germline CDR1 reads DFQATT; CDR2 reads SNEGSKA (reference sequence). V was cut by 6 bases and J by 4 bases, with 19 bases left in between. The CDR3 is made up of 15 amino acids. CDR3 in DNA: TGCAGTGCAAATGAACGGGCTCTTGGGAATCAGCCCCAGCATTTT. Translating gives CSANERALGNQPQHF.

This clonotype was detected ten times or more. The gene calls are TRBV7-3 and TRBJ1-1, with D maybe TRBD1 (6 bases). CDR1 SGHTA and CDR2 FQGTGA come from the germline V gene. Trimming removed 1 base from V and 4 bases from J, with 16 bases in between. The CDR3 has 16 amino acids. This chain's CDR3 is CASSLMGGAGTTEAFF. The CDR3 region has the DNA TGTGCCAGCAGCTTAATGGGGGGCGCCGGTACCACTGAAGCTTTCTTT.

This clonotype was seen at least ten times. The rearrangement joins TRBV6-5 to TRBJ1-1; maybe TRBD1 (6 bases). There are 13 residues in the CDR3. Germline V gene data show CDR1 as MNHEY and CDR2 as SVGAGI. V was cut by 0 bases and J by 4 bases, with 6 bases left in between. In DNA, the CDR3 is TGTGCCAGCAGTTACTCGGACAGCACTGAAGCTTTCTTT. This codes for CASSYSDSTEAFF.

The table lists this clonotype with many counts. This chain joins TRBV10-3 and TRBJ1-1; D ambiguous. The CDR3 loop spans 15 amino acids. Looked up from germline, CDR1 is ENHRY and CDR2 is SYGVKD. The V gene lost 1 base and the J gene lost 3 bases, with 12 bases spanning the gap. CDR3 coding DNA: TGTGCCATCAGTGAGTATTCAGAATGGGACACTGAAGCTTTCTTT. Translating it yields CAISEYSEWDTEAFF.

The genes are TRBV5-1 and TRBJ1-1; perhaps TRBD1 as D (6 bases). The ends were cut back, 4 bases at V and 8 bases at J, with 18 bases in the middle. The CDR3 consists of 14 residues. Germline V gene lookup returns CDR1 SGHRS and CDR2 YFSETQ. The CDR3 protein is CASSMTSGTKEAFF. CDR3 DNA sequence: TGCGCCAGCAGCATGACCTCCGGGACAAAAGAAGCTTTCTTT.

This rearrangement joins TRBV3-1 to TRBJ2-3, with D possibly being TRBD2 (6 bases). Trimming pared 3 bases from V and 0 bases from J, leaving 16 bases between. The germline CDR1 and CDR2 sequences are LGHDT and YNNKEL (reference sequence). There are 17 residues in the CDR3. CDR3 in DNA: TGTGCCAGCAGCCAGAGTGGTGCGGGGACTAGCACAGATACGCAGTATTTT. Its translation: CASSQSGAGTSTDTQYF.

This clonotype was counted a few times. In nucleotides, the CDR3 is TGTGCCAGCAGCTTAGTAGGTGGGGCCCACTACAATGAGCAGTTCTTC. Encoded protein: CASSLVGGAHYNEQFF. This chain uses TRBV7-8 with TRBJ2-1; a possible D gene is TRBD1 (5 bases). This CDR3 contains 16 residues. V shed 1 base and J shed 3 bases, with 13 bases lying between them. Germline V gene lookup returns CDR1 SGHVS and CDR2 FQNEAQ.

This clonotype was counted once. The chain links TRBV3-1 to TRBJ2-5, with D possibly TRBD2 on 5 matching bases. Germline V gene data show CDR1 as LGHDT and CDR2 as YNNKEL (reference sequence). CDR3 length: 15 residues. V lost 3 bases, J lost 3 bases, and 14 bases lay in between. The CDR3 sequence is CASSHFPAREETQYF. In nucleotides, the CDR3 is TGTGCCAGCAGCCATTTCCCAGCGAGGGAAGAGACCCAGTACTTC.

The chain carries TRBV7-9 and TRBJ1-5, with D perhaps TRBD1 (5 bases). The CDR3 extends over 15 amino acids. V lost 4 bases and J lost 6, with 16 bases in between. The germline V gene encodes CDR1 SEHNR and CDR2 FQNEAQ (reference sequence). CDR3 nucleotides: TGTGCCAGCAGCTCAGCCGGGACGGCGGGTCAGCCCCAGCATTTT. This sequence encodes CASSSAGTAGQPQHF. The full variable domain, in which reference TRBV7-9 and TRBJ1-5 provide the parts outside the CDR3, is DTGVSQNPRHKITKRGQNVTFRCDPISEHNRLYWYRQTLGQGPEFLTYFQNEAQLEKSRLLSDRFSAERPKGSFSTLEIQRTEQGDSAMYLCASSSAGTAGQPQHFGDGTRLSIL.

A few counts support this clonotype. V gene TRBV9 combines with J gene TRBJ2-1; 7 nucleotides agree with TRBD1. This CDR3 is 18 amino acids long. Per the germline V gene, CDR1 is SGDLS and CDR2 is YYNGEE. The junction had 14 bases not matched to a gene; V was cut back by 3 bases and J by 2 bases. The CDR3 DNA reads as TGTGCCAGCAGCGCCCGACAGGGCCGCTTGACAACCTACAATGAGCAGTTCTTC. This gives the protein CASSARQGRLTTYNEQFF.

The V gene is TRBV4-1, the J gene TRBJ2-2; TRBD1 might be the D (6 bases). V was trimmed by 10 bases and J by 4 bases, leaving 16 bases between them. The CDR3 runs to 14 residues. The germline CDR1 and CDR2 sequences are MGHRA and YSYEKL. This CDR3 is CATRLGASTGELFF. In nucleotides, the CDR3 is TGCGCCACCCGACTGGGGGCCTCCACCGGGGAGCTGTTTTTT.

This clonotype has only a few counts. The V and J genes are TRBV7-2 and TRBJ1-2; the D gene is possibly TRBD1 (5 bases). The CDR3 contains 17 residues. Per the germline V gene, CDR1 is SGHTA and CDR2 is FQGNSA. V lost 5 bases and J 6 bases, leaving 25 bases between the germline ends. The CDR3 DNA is TGTGCCAGCAGCCCCCGATCGGGACTTTCTGTTGAGAATGGCTACACCTTC. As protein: CASSPRSGLSVENGYTF. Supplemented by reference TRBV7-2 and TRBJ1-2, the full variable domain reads GAGVSQSPSNKVTEKGKDVELRCDPISGHTALYWYRQSLGQGLEFLIYFQGNSAPDKSGLPSDRFSAERTGGSVSTLTIQRTQQEDSAVYLCASSPRSGLSVENGYTFGSGTRLTVV.

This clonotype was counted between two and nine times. The CDR3 loop reads CASRTPIQETQYF. The CDR3 DNA reads TGTGCCAGTCGGACACCCATCCAAGAGACCCAGTACTTC. The gene calls are TRBV28 and TRBJ2-5, with D perhaps TRBD1 (5 bases). This CDR3 has 13 residues. V lost 9 bases and J lost 1, with 12 bases in between. Germline CDR1 reads MDHEN; CDR2 reads SYDVKM.

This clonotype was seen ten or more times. The CDR3 is CASSQDPGGGEKLFF. Written as DNA, the CDR3 is TGCGCCAGCAGCCAAGATCCCGGGGGGGGTGAAAAACTGTTTTTT. V usage is TRBV4-3 and J usage is TRBJ1-4, with D perhaps TRBD1 (5 bases). The V end was cut by 0 bases, the J end by 7 bases, with 12 bases between. Looked up from germline, CDR1 is LGHNA and CDR2 is YSLEER. This CDR3 has 15 residues.

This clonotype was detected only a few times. The chain's CDR3 is CSARDGGSNQFF. For the CDR3, the DNA is TGCAGTGCTAGAGATGGTGGCAGCAACCAGTTCTTC. The chain recombines TRBV20-1 with TRBJ2-1; D gene unclear. Trimming took 0 bases from V and 13 from J, leaving 13 bases between them. Germline V gene data show CDR1 as DFQATT and CDR2 as SNEGSKA (reference sequence). The length of the CDR3 is 12 residues.

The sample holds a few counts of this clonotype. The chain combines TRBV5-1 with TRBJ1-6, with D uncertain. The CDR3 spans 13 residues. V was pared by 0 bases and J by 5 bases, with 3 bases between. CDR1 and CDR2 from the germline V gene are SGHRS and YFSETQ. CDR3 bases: TGCGCCAGCAGCTTGGGAGATAATTCACCCCTCCACTTT. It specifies CASSLGDNSPLHF.

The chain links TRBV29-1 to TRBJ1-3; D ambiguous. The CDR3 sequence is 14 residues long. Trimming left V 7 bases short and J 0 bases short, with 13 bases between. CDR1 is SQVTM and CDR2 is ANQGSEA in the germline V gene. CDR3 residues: CSASTGPSGNTIYF. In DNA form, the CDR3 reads TGCAGCGCTTCGACCGGGCCCTCTGGAAACACCATATATTTT. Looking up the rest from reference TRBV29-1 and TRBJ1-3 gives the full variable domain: SAVISQKPSRDICQRGTSLTIQCQVDSQVTMMFWYRQQPGQSLTLIATANQGSEATYESGFVIDKFPISRPNLTFSTLTVSNMSPEDSSIYLCSASTGPSGNTIYFGEGSWLTVV.

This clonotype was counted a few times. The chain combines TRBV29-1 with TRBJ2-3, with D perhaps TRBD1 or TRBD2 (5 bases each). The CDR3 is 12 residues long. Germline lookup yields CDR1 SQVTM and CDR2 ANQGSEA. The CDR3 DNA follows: TGCAGTGTCGGGGACGGACGGGGTACGCAGTATTTT. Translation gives CSVGDGRGTQYF.